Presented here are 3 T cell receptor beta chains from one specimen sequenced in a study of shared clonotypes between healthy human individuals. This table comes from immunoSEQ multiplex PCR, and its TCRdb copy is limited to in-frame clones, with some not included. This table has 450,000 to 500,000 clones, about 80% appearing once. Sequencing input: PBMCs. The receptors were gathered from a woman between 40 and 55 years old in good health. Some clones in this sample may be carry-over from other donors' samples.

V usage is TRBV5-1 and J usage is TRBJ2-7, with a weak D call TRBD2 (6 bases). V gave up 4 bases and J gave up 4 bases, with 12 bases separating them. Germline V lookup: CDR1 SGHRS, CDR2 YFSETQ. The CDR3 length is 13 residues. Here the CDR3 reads CASSTGGGYEQYF. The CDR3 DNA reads TGCGCCAGCAGCACTGGGGGAGGTTACGAGCAGTACTTC. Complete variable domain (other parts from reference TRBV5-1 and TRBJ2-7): KAGVTQTPRYLIKTRGQQVTLSCSPISGHRSVSWYQQTPGQGLQFLFEYFSETQRNKGNFPGRFSGRQFSNSRSEMNVSTLELGDSALYLCASSTGGGYEQYFGPGTRLTVT.

Here the CDR3 reads CASSTGGEQYF. DNA of the CDR3: TGTGCCAGCAGTACAGGGGGCGAGCAGTACTTC. The gene calls are TRBV6-6 and TRBJ2-7, with 8 bases lining up with TRBD1. CDR1 and CDR2 (germline): MNHNY, SVGAGI (reference sequence). Trimming at V came to 5 bases and at J to 6 bases, leaving 0 bases not matched to a gene. This CDR3 contains 11 residues.

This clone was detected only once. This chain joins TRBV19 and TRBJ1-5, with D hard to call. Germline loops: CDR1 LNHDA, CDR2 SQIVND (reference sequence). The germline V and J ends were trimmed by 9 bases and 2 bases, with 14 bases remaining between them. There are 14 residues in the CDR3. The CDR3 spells CASRVVGGNQPQHF. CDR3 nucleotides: TGTGCCAGCCGGGTGGTCGGCGGCAATCAGCCCCAGCATTTT. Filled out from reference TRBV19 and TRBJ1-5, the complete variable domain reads DGGITQSPKYLFRKEGQNVTLSCEQNLNHDAMYWYRQDPGQGLRLIYYSQIVNDFQKGDIAEGYSVSREKKESFPLTVTSAQKNPTAFYLCASRVVGGNQPQHFGDGTRLSIL.